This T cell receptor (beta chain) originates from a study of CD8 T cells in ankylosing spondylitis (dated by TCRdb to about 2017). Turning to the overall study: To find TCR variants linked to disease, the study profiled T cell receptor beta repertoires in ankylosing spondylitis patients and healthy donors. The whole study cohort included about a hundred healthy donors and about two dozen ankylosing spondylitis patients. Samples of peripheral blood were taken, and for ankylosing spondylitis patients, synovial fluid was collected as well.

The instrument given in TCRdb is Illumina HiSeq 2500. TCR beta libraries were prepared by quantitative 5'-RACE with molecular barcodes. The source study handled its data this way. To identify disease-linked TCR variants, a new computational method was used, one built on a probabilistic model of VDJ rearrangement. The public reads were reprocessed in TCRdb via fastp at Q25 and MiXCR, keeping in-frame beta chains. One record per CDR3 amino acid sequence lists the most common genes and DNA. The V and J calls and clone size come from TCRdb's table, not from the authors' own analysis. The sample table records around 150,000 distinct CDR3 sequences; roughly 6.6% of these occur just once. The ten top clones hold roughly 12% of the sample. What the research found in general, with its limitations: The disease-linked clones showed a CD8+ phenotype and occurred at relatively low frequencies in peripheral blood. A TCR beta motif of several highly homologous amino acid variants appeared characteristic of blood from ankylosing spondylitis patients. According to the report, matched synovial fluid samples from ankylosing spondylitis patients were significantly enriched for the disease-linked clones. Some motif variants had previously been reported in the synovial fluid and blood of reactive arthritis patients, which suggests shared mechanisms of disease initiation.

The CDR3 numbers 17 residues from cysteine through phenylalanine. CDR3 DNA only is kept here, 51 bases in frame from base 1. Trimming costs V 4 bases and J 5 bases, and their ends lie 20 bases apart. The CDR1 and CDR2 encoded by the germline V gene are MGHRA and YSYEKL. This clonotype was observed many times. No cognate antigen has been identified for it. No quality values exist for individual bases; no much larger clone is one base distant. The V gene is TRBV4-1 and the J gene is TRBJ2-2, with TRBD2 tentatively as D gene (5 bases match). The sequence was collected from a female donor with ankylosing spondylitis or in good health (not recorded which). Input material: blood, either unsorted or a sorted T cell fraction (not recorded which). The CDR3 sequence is CASSPPLVGVSTGELFF. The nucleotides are TGCGCCAGCAGCCCCCCCCTAGTGGGAGTTAGTACCGGGGAGCTGTTTTTT.